The rows below give T cell receptor beta chains drawn from one sample of a study of PD-L1 blockade in urothelial cancer. Measured with immunoSEQ multiplex PCR; TCRdb has only the in-frame clones, and not every one. The sample shows fewer than 45,000 clones, approximately 91% of them seen only once. This specimen was PBMCs, taken around atezolizumab (anti-PD-L1) treatment. The receptor set was obtained from a donor at least 40 years old with urothelial cancer. The CDR3 runs from the conserved cysteine through the conserved F or W. Each record gives: D gene, V gene, clone size, J gene, CDR3 DNA, CDR3 protein. The D gene is left open where the match is weak. The size entry is marked missing in some rows and otherwise reads once, few, many or a size class.

D: TRBD1
V: TRBV7-2
size: .
J: TRBJ1-5
DNA: TGTGCCAGCAGCTTAGCCGGGACAGGGCGAAGCAATCAGCCCCAGCATTTT
CDR3: CASSLAGTGRSNQPQHF

D: TRBD1
V: TRBV6-6
size: .
J: TRBJ1-5
DNA: TGTGCCAGCAGTGCGGGACAGGGGGCCTATCAGCCCCAGCATTTT
CDR3: CASSAGQGAYQPQHF

D: .
V: TRBV11-3
size: .
J: TRBJ1-4
DNA: TGTGCCAGCAGCCCAAGGGGTTCGGATGAAAAACTGTTTTTT
CDR3: CASSPRGSDEKLFF

D: TRBD2
V: TRBV7-6
size: .
J: TRBJ2-7
DNA: TGTGCCAGCAGCCCGGGACTAGCGGCGGTCGAGCAGTACTTC
CDR3: CASSPGLAAVEQYF

D: TRBD1
V: TRBV7-2
size: .
J: TRBJ1-4
DNA: TGTGCCAGCAGCCCACAGGGGGCGTTGGAAAAACTGTTTTTT
CDR3: CASSPQGALEKLFF

D: TRBD1
V: TRBV5-5
size: .
J: TRBJ1-1
DNA: TGTGCCAGCAGCGGACCGGGACAGCCCAACACTGAAGCTTTCTTT
CDR3: CASSGPGQPNTEAFF

D: TRBD2
V: TRBV25-1
size: .
J: TRBJ2-2
DNA: TGTGCCAGCAGCCCTAGCGGGGGGAACACCGGGGAGCTGTTTTTT
CDR3: CASSPSGGNTGELFF

D: TRBD2
V: TRBV2
size: .
J: TRBJ2-1
DNA: TGTGCCAGCAGTGAGGGGGGGGTCACCTACAATGAGCAGTTCTTC
CDR3: CASSEGGVTYNEQFF

D: TRBD2
V: TRBV6-1
size: .
J: TRBJ2-2
DNA: TGTGCCAGCACCATGGGGGGAGGGACCGGGGAGCTGTTTTTT
CDR3: CASTMGGGTGELFF

D: .
V: TRBV11-3
size: once
J: TRBJ2-7
DNA: TGTGCCAGCAGCGGGGCCAGGGCTGGTGGCGAGCAGTACTTC
CDR3: CASSGARAGGEQYF

D: .
V: TRBV4-2
size: .
J: TRBJ2-1
DNA: TGTGCCAGCAGCCAAGGCGGAGTAGGGGCCTACAATGAGCAGTTCTTC
CDR3: CASSQGGVGAYNEQFF

D: .
V: TRBV27
size: .
J: TRBJ2-4
DNA: TGTGCCAGCAGTTTAGGGGGACTGGACATTCAGTACTTC
CDR3: CASSLGGLDIQYF

D: TRBD1
V: TRBV5-4
size: .
J: TRBJ2-5
DNA: TGTGCCAGCAGCTCGGGCGGACAGGGCCCAGGGAAGACCCAGTACTTC
CDR3: CASSSGGQGPGKTQYF

D: .
V: TRBV4-2
size: once
J: TRBJ1-1
DNA: TGTGCCAGCAGCCAAGAGCCGGGGGGGAACACTGAAGCTTTCTTT
CDR3: CASSQEPGGNTEAFF

D: TRBD2
V: TRBV11-1
size: .
J: TRBJ2-7
DNA: TGTGCCAGCAGACCCCGGGAGGCTGGAAACTACGAGCAGTACTTC
CDR3: CASRPREAGNYEQYF

D: TRBD1
V: TRBV7-2
size: few
J: TRBJ2-5
DNA: TGTGCCAGCAGCTTAGTACCACAGGGGGCCCTCCTGGAGACCCAGTACTTC
CDR3: CASSLVPQGALLETQYF

D: .
V: TRBV29-1
size: few
J: TRBJ1-1
DNA: TGCAGCGTTGAAGATTTATGGCGAAGGGGCACTGAAGCTTTCTTT
CDR3: CSVEDLWRRGTEAFF

D: .
V: TRBV7-9
size: .
J: TRBJ1-2
DNA: TGTGCCAGCAGCTTAATGGGAGGAGGGTCGGATGGCTACACCTTC
CDR3: CASSLMGGGSDGYTF

D: .
V: TRBV27
size: .
J: TRBJ1-1
DNA: TGTGCCAGCAGTTTTGAGGGACACAACACTGAAGCTTTCTTT
CDR3: CASSFEGHNTEAFF

D: .
V: TRBV5-1
size: .
J: TRBJ1-1
DNA: TGCGCCAGCAGCTTGGCAGGATATGGCACTGAAGCTTTCTTT
CDR3: CASSLAGYGTEAFF

D: TRBD1
V: TRBV5-1
size: .
J: TRBJ1-3
DNA: TGCGCCAGCAGCTTGGCCACCGGGACAGGGGAAAACACCATATATTTT
CDR3: CASSLATGTGENTIYF

D: .
V: TRBV2
size: few
J: TRBJ2-7
DNA: TGTGCCAGCAGTGTTTCGGGGTCCTACGAGCAGTACTTC
CDR3: CASSVSGSYEQYF

D: TRBD2
V: TRBV18
size: .
J: TRBJ2-7
DNA: TGTGCCAGCTCACCAGTTAGCGGGAGGTCGGGCTACGAGCAGTACTTC
CDR3: CASSPVSGRSGYEQYF

D: TRBD2
V: TRBV15
size: .
J: TRBJ2-5
DNA: TGTGCCACCAGCAGAGGTCTTAGCGGGGGGACCGGGGAGACCCAGTACTTC
CDR3: CATSRGLSGGTGETQYF

D: TRBD2
V: TRBV19
size: .
J: TRBJ2-7
DNA: TGTGCCACCCAGGGAGTAGCGGGCCCCTACGAGCAGTACTTC
CDR3: CATQGVAGPYEQYF

D: .
V: TRBV15
size: .
J: TRBJ1-2
DNA: TGTGCCACCAGCAAACCTGGACAGTCTGATATGGGCTACACCTTC
CDR3: CATSKPGQSDMGYTF

D: .
V: TRBV4-1
size: .
J: TRBJ2-7
DNA: TGCGCCAGCAGCCAAGCCTTGTTCAGCTCCTACGAGCAGTACTTC
CDR3: CASSQALFSSYEQYF

D: .
V: TRBV27
size: few
J: TRBJ1-1
DNA: TGTGCCAGCAGTTCGACACCGGTGCGGGTGAGGGCTTTCTTT
CDR3: CASSSTPVRVRAFF

D: TRBD1
V: TRBV14
size: .
J: TRBJ1-2
DNA: TGTGCCAGCAGCCAAGATCAGGGGGGAGGTCTTTATGGCTACACCTTC
CDR3: CASSQDQGGGLYGYTF

D: .
V: TRBV30
size: .
J: TRBJ2-1
DNA: TGTGCCTGGACTCAACCCCTAGCGTATAACAATGAGCAGTTCTTC
CDR3: CAWTQPLAYNNEQFF

D: .
V: TRBV30
size: .
J: TRBJ1-5
DNA: TGTGCCTGGAGTAGCGGTAGCAATCAGCCCCAGCATTTT
CDR3: CAWSSGSNQPQHF

D: TRBD1
V: TRBV6-1
size: .
J: TRBJ1-2
DNA: TGTGCCAGCAGGGGGGGACAGGGCATCGCCGGTGGCTACACCTTC
CDR3: CASRGGQGIAGGYTF

D: TRBD2
V: TRBV19
size: .
J: TRBJ2-7
DNA: TGTGCCAGTACCCGGACTAGCGGGAGTGGGGCCGCCTACGAGCAGTACTTC
CDR3: CASTRTSGSGAAYEQYF

D: .
V: TRBV7-8
size: many
J: TRBJ2-7
DNA: TGTGCCAGCAGCTCGGACAGCTCCTACGAGCAGTACTTC
CDR3: CASSSDSSYEQYF

D: .
V: TRBV30
size: .
J: TRBJ1-4
DNA: TGTGCCTGGAGTCGGCGGCGCTCCACGTCTGAAAAACTGTTTTTT
CDR3: CAWSRRRSTSEKLFF

D: TRBD2
V: TRBV27
size: .
J: TRBJ2-7
DNA: TGTGCCAGCCGGGGTAGCGGGACTGGCGAGCAGTACTTC
CDR3: CASRGSGTGEQYF

D: .
V: TRBV11-2
size: .
J: TRBJ1-2
DNA: TGTGCCAGCGCAGGACAGCCTAACTATGGCTACACCTTC
CDR3: CASAGQPNYGYTF

D: TRBD1
V: TRBV6-1
size: .
J: TRBJ1-2
DNA: TGTGCCAGCAGTGGGGGACAGGCCTCATCAGCGGGCTACACCTTC
CDR3: CASSGGQASSAGYTF

D: TRBD1
V: TRBV6-6
size: .
J: TRBJ2-7
DNA: TGTGCCAGCAGCCCCAGTGGGGGGACAGGGGGCTTC
CDR3: CASSPSGGTGGF

D: TRBD2
V: TRBV28
size: once
J: TRBJ2-1
DNA: TGTGCCAGCAGTTTAGGTAGCCGGGGGGTCTACAATGAGCAGTTCTTC
CDR3: CASSLGSRGVYNEQFF

D: TRBD2
V: TRBV7-8
size: once
J: TRBJ2-1
DNA: TGTGCCAGCAGCGAGGGACTAGCGGGAGGGTACAATGAGCAGTTCTTC
CDR3: CASSEGLAGGYNEQFF

D: .
V: TRBV21-1
size: .
J: TRBJ2-7
DNA: TGTGCCAGCAGCCCCGAAGCCCCACCCGCTAGCGGGGTGGGGTACGAGCAGTACTTC
CDR3: CASSPEAPPASGVGYEQYF

D: TRBD1
V: TRBV28
size: .
J: TRBJ1-1
DNA: TGTGCCAGCATGAAAGGGGGCCCGAACACTGAAGCTTTCTTT
CDR3: CASMKGGPNTEAFF

D: .
V: TRBV6-5
size: .
J: TRBJ2-3
DNA: TGTGCCAGCAGCCCCCAGCGGGTAAGCACAGATACGCAGTATTTT
CDR3: CASSPQRVSTDTQYF

D: .
V: TRBV29-1
size: .
J: TRBJ2-4
DNA: TGCAGCGCAACTAGCCCTGGTGGAAACATTCAGTACTTC
CDR3: CSATSPGGNIQYF

D: TRBD2
V: TRBV4-3
size: .
J: TRBJ2-7
DNA: TGCGCCAGCCTAGCGGGAGGGCCCTACGAGCAGTACTTC
CDR3: CASLAGGPYEQYF

D: TRBD2
V: TRBV2
size: .
J: TRBJ2-7
DNA: TGTGCCAGCAGTGTTGGAGCGGGGCTTTACGAGCAGTACTTC
CDR3: CASSVGAGLYEQYF

D: TRBD1
V: TRBV6-4
size: .
J: TRBJ2-2
DNA: TGTGCCAGCAGTGACTCGGGGACAGCTTTTGACACCGGGGAGCTGTTTTTT
CDR3: CASSDSGTAFDTGELFF

D: TRBD1
V: TRBV7-6
size: .
J: TRBJ1-2
DNA: TGTGCCAGCAGCCCAGGACAGGCCAACTATGGCTACACCTTC
CDR3: CASSPGQANYGYTF

D: .
V: TRBV15
size: .
J: TRBJ2-5
DNA: TGTGCCACCAGCAGAGATTTTGTGCCGGGAGAGACCCAGTACTTC
CDR3: CATSRDFVPGETQYF

D: TRBD1
V: TRBV6-6
size: .
J: TRBJ2-7
DNA: TGTGCCAGCAGTTACTCGGACAGGGGCTCCTACGAGCAGTACTTC
CDR3: CASSYSDRGSYEQYF

D: .
V: TRBV5-6
size: .
J: TRBJ2-3
DNA: TGTGCCAGCAGCCGCAGGGGGGCCACAGATACGCAGTATTTT
CDR3: CASSRRGATDTQYF

D: .
V: TRBV6-1
size: .
J: TRBJ2-3
DNA: TGTGCCAGCAGTGAAGGTGGTAGAGGGATCACAGATACGCAGTATTTT
CDR3: CASSEGGRGITDTQYF

D: TRBD1
V: TRBV18
size: .
J: TRBJ2-7
DNA: TGTGCCAGCTCAACCGACAGGGGGCGCGGGCAGACCCCTCACTTC
CDR3: CASSTDRGRGQTPHF

D: .
V: TRBV6-4
size: .
J: TRBJ2-7
DNA: TGTGCCAGCAGTGATCGCCTACTAACTATGGGCTACGAGCAGTACTTC
CDR3: CASSDRLLTMGYEQYF